This TCR beta chain was captured by sequencing in a study of T cells after posttransplantation cyclophosphamide. Points from the study as a whole: After PTCy, TRB diversity resembled that of CNI/methotrexate controls. Donor-recipient repertoire similarity was low at 1-2 months, rising over year one. Skin or GI-infiltrating T cells shared few TRB sequences with blood.

Cyclophosphamide on days +3 and +4 followed busulfan-fludarabine conditioning and a marrow graft. As to this clone: Antigen unknown.

This CDR3 comprises 15 residues. After removal of 2 bases from V and 1 base from J, the junction contained 1 base not matched to a gene. Germline CDR1 reads SGHAT; CDR2 reads FQNNGV. Profiled with immunoSEQ multiplex PCR; TCRdb holds only in-frame clones, not every one. Here the sample spans some 10,000 clones, approximately 89% being singletons. The source was CD4+ T cells sorted from PBMCs, collected after allogeneic stem cell transplant with posttransplant cyclophosphamide. V usage is TRBV11-2 and J usage is TRBJ1-3; TRBD1 matches at 8 bases. The TCR was taken from a male patient aged 25-45 years who received an allogeneic stem cell transplant from a related donor, was CMV-positive, and had acute GVHD only. Some T cells may be graft donor cells. The CDR3 nucleotides read TGTGCCAGCAGCTTAAACAGGGGGTCTGGAAACACCATATATTTT. Translation: CASSLNRGSGNTIYF.